The 32 T cell receptor beta chains below were found in one sample sequenced in a study of cytomegalovirus exposure and HLA in healthy donors. 60 Vbeta and 13 Jbeta primers were used in PCR. Libraries were prepared by immunoSEQ multiplex PCR; TCRdb keeps only in-frame clonotypes and omits some of them. The profile shows approximately 130,000 clones, around 72% of them singletons. Sequences were obtained from PBMCs. These receptors all come from a man aged 45-65 years in good health and CMV-seropositive.

This chain joins TRBV7-8 and TRBJ2-5; 11 bases map to TRBD2. V lost 3 bases and J lost 4; bases outside the gene matches: 4. The CDR3 is made up of 15 amino acids. CDR1 and CDR2 from the germline V gene are SGHVS and FQNEAQ. DNA for the CDR3: TGTGCCAGCAGCTTGTATCTAGCGGGAGGAGAGACCCAGTACTTC. It encodes CASSLYLAGGETQYF.

The rearrangement uses TRBV11-2 and TRBJ2-1; 10 nucleotides agree with TRBD2. Germline CDR1 and CDR2: SGHAT and FQNNGV. Unmatched junction bases numbered 9, after V lost 5 bases and J lost 11 bases. This CDR3 comprises 14 residues. The CDR3 coding sequence is TGTGCCAGCAGCCCAAGTATGACTAGCGGGCAGCAGTTCTTC. It codes for CASSPSMTSGQQFF.

The CDR3 sequence: CASSPRLQVGAEAFF. The CDR3 DNA is TGTGCCAGCTCACCCAGGCTTCAGGTCGGGGCTGAAGCTTTCTTT. The V gene is TRBV18, the J gene TRBJ1-1, with D uncertain. The germline V gene encodes CDR1 KGHSH and CDR2 LQKENI. The V end lost 3 bases, the J end lost 6 bases, and 17 bases lay between the germline ends. CDR3 length: 15 amino acids.

This chain uses TRBV2 with TRBJ2-1; D remains unclear. Trimming took 3 bases from V and 6 from J, leaving 6 bases between them. CDR3 size: 12 residues. Germline CDR1 SNHLY, CDR2 FYNNEI. CDR3 protein: CASSEYSNEQFF. The CDR3 coding sequence is TGTGCCAGCAGTGAGTATTCCAATGAGCAGTTCTTC.

In this sample, this clone turned up once. The chain links TRBV2 to TRBJ1-4; 10 bases map to TRBD1. The CDR3 extends over 17 amino acids. The junction had 10 bases not matched to a gene; V was cut back by 6 bases and J by 3 bases. CDR1 SNHLY and CDR2 FYNNEI come from the germline V gene. Here the CDR3 DNA reads TGTGCCAGCAGGACAGGGACAGGGGCGCGGGCTAATGAAAAACTGTTTTTT. Protein: CASRTGTGARANEKLFF.

This rearrangement joins TRBV5-1 to TRBJ2-2; TRBD1 is a possible D gene (5 bases). V lost 6 bases, J lost 3 bases, and 15 bases lay in between. The germline V gene encodes CDR1 SGHRS and CDR2 YFSETQ. The CDR3 is 15 residues long. The CDR3 spells CASTFWQGDTGELFF. Written as DNA, the CDR3 is TGCGCCAGCACCTTCTGGCAGGGTGACACCGGGGAGCTGTTTTTT.

The rearrangement joins TRBV27 to TRBJ2-3, with D unclear. V was clipped by 4 bases and J by 1 base, with 12 bases between them. Per the germline V gene, CDR1 is MNHEY and CDR2 is SMNVEV (reference sequence). The CDR3 contains 15 residues. CDR3 DNA: TGTGCCAGCAGTTCGCAGGCCTCCCGCACAGATACGCAGTATTTT. Translating gives CASSSQASRTDTQYF.

CDR3 nucleotides: TGCGCCAGCAGCTGGGATCCGGGACAGGGACTTGAAGCTTTCTTT. Translating it yields CASSWDPGQGLEAFF. V usage is TRBV5-1 and J usage is TRBJ1-1; 9 nucleotides match TRBD1. Germline V CDR1 and CDR2: SGHRS, YFSETQ. J gave up 7 bases and V 3 bases, and 10 bases lay outside the gene matches. This CDR3 is 15 amino acids long.

The chain combines TRBV6-1 with TRBJ2-7; 9 positions match TRBD1. CDR1 and CDR2 from the germline V gene are MNHNS and SASEGT. V gave up 6 bases and J gave up 5 bases; unmatched junction bases: 11. The CDR3 loop spans 15 amino acids. The CDR3 nucleotides read TGTGCCAGCAGGCCTTTAACAGGGGGCGGCGACGAGCAGTACTTC. Its translation is CASRPLTGGGDEQYF.

This clone was seen a few times. V is TRBV29-1 and J is TRBJ1-1, with D possibly being TRBD1 (5 bases). CDR3 length equals 15 residues. V lost 3 bases, J lost 0 bases, and 14 bases lay in between. The germline V gene encodes CDR1 SQVTM and CDR2 ANQGSEA. The CDR3: CSVEAGQTMNTEAFF. The CDR3 region has the DNA TGCAGCGTTGAGGCGGGGCAGACCATGAACACTGAAGCTTTCTTT.

This clone was picked up a small number of times. The rearrangement joins TRBV27 to TRBJ2-1; 8 bases map to TRBD1. This CDR3 has 14 amino acids. J was trimmed by 6 bases and V by 2 bases; bases with no gene match: 3. Germline CDR1 reads MNHEY; CDR2 reads SMNVEV (reference sequence). CDR3 sequence (DNA): TGTGCCAGCAGTTTACCGGACAGGGTCAATGAGCAGTTCTTC. As protein: CASSLPDRVNEQFF.

V is TRBV19 and J is TRBJ1-5, with 7 bases matching TRBD1. Germline V gene sequence: CDR1 LNHDA, CDR2 SQIVND (reference sequence). The trim removed 10 bases at V and 2 bases at J, leaving 11 bases unmatched. The CDR3 sequence is 15 residues long. In nucleotides, the CDR3 is TGTGCCACCAAGAAAGGTACAGGGGGCAATCAGCCCCAGCATTTT. Protein: CATKKGTGGNQPQHF.

The CDR3 is CASSGRLAEVSEQFF. The CDR3 bases are TGTGCCAGCAGCGGCCGACTAGCGGAAGTAAGTGAGCAGTTCTTC. The V gene is TRBV11-3, the J gene TRBJ2-1, with TRBD2 matching 9 bases. The germline CDR1 and CDR2 sequences are SGHNT and YENEEA. Trimming took 5 bases from V and 9 from J; bases not matched to a gene: 11. The CDR3 has 15 residues.

The chain combines TRBV5-1 with TRBJ1-1; the match to TRBD1 covers 11 bases. CDR1 SGHRS and CDR2 YFSETQ come from the germline V gene. V trimming: 3 bases; J trimming: 5 bases; junction bases outside the gene matches: 3. The CDR3 spans 14 residues. DNA of the CDR3: TGCGCCAGCAGCTCCGGGACAGGGGGGACTGAAGCTTTCTTT. It specifies CASSSGTGGTEAFF. Variable domain in full (rest from reference TRBV5-1 and TRBJ1-1): KAGVTQTPRYLIKTRGQQVTLSCSPISGHRSVSWYQQTPGQGLQFLFEYFSETQRNKGNFPGRFSGRQFSNSRSEMNVSTLELGDSALYLCASSSGTGGTEAFFGQGTRLTVV.

The V call is TRBV27, the J call TRBJ2-1; D is perhaps TRBD1 (7 bases). V lost 5 bases and J lost 0, with 14 bases in between. Per germline, CDR1 MNHEY and CDR2 SMNVEV (reference sequence). This CDR3 has 16 amino acids. The CDR3 reads CASSPRQGGSYNEQFF. DNA for the CDR3: TGTGCCAGCAGTCCGCGACAGGGAGGCTCCTACAATGAGCAGTTCTTC.

The V gene is TRBV7-2, the J gene TRBJ1-5, with D possibly being TRBD1 (5 bases). Germline CDR1 and CDR2: SGHTA and FQGNSA. This CDR3 has 13 amino acids. The V and J ends lost 5 bases and 4 bases respectively, with 9 bases between them. The CDR3 bases are TGTGCCAGCAGCAGAGACAGTAATCAGCCCCAGCATTTT. Translating it yields CASSRDSNQPQHF.

There are a few counts of this clone. Here the CDR3 DNA reads TGTGCCATCAGTGGGGGGCTAGCGGGATTTTACGAGCAGTACTTC. The encoded protein is CAISGGLAGFYEQYF. The chain combines TRBV10-3 with TRBJ2-7; the match to TRBD2 covers 9 bases. Germline trimming cut 4 bases from V and 4 bases from J; bases unmatched to any gene: 8. The length of the CDR3 is 15 residues. The germline V gene has CDR1 ENHRY and CDR2 SYGVKD.

The gene calls are TRBV4-3 and TRBJ1-2; possible D gene TRBD1, 5 bases. Germline CDR1 and CDR2: LGHNA and YSLEER. Deletions cut 1 base from V and 0 bases from J, with 12 bases between. There are 16 residues in the CDR3. CDR3 region: CASSQVLTVTNYGYTF. In DNA, the CDR3 is TGCGCCAGCAGCCAAGTCTTGACAGTGACTAACTATGGCTACACCTTC.

V and J are TRBV27 and TRBJ2-3; 12 positions agree with TRBD1. Germline V gene sequence: CDR1 MNHEY, CDR2 SMNVEV (reference sequence). This CDR3 has 16 residues. V lost 2 bases to trimming and J lost 5 bases; unmatched junction nucleotides: 5. The CDR3, as DNA: TGTGCCAGCAGTTTAAAAGGGACAGGGGGCAAAGATACGCAGTATTTT. Encoded protein: CASSLKGTGGKDTQYF.

The rearrangement joins TRBV2 to TRBJ2-3; TRBD2 matches 7 bases. With 1 base clipped from V and 3 bases from J, the junction kept 10 bases outside the gene matches. The CDR3 has 17 amino acids. From germline, CDR1 is SNHLY and CDR2 FYNNEI. Here the CDR3 reads CASSEGGGWGRTDTQYF. CDR3 sequence (DNA): TGTGCCAGCAGTGAAGGGGGGGGGTGGGGCCGGACAGATACGCAGTATTTT.

The chain uses TRBV7-2 and TRBJ2-7; 7 positions match TRBD2. Germline V gene sequence: CDR1 SGHTA, CDR2 FQGNSA. The junction had 13 bases not matched to a gene; V was cut back by 5 bases and J by 3 bases. The CDR3 covers 16 residues. The CDR3: CASSLLGGVDVYEQYF. The CDR3 region has the DNA TGTGCCAGCAGCCTGCTGGGGGGGGTAGATGTCTACGAGCAGTACTTC. The full variable domain, completed using reference TRBV7-2 and TRBJ2-7, is GAGVSQSPSNKVTEKGKDVELRCDPISGHTALYWYRQSLGQGLEFLIYFQGNSAPDKSGLPSDRFSAERTGGSVSTLTIQRTQQEDSAVYLCASSLLGGVDVYEQYFGPGTRLTVT.

This clone was recorded a few times. The gene calls are TRBV5-6 and TRBJ1-6, with D tentatively TRBD1 (5 bases). Germline lookup yields CDR1 SGHDT and CDR2 YYEEEE. V gave up 4 bases and J gave up 0 bases, with 14 bases separating them. The CDR3 is 17 residues long. The DNA of the CDR3 is TGTGCCAGCAGCCCCGGGACTGCAAGCTCCTATAATTCACCCCTCCACTTT. It yields the protein CASSPGTASSYNSPLHF.

The chain uses TRBV4-3 and TRBJ2-7; D possibly corresponds to TRBD1 (5 bases). From germline, CDR1 is LGHNA and CDR2 YSLEER. V was clipped by 0 bases and J by 1 base, with 13 bases between them. The CDR3 extends over 16 amino acids. The CDR3 protein is CASSQEIGALSYEQYF. The DNA of the CDR3 is TGCGCCAGCAGCCAAGAAATAGGGGCTCTGTCCTACGAGCAGTACTTC.

The chain uses TRBV10-1 and TRBJ1-6; possibly TRBD1 for D (5 bases). Germline CDR1 reads WNHNN; CDR2 reads SYGVQD (reference sequence). Deletions cut 0 bases from V and 10 bases from J, with 10 bases between. This CDR3 is 14 amino acids long. CDR3 sequence reads: CASSESRARSPLHF. CDR3 nucleotides: TGCGCCAGCAGTGAGTCCAGGGCGAGATCACCCCTCCACTTT.

The CDR3: CASSSQGDTQYF. CDR3 coding DNA: TGTGCCAGCAGTTCCCAGGGGGATACGCAGTATTTT. The gene calls are TRBV9 and TRBJ2-3, with D tentatively TRBD1 (6 bases). V lost 5 bases, J lost 6 bases, and 10 bases lay in between. The CDR3 runs 12 residues. Germline values: CDR1 SGDLS, CDR2 YYNGEE. Filled out from reference TRBV9 and TRBJ2-3, the complete variable domain reads DSGVTQTPKHLITATGQRVTLRCSPRSGDLSVYWYQQSLDQGLQFLIQYYNGEERAKGNILERFSAQQFPDLHSELNLSSLELGDSALYFCASSSQGDTQYFGPGTRLTVL.

The chain is built from TRBV6-1 and TRBJ2-2, with TRBD1 as a possible D gene (6 bases). This CDR3 is built from 13 residues. Germline values: CDR1 MNHNS, CDR2 SASEGT. The V gene lost 3 bases and the J gene lost 7 bases, with 9 bases spanning the gap. The CDR3 loop is CASSEGARGELFF. CDR3 coding DNA: TGTGCCAGCAGTGAGGGGGCGCGCGGGGAGCTGTTTTTT.

The rearrangement joins TRBV6-5 to TRBJ1-1; 8 positions agree with TRBD1. CDR1 and CDR2 (germline): MNHEY, SVGAGI. V trimming: 2 bases; J trimming: 0 bases; junction bases outside the gene matches: 5. CDR3 length equals 16 residues. CDR3 residues: CASSYRWTGMNTEAFF. CDR3 DNA sequence: TGTGCCAGCAGTTACCGTTGGACAGGGATGAACACTGAAGCTTTCTTT.

The chain recombines TRBV28 with TRBJ2-7, with D perhaps matching TRBD2 (5 bases). Trimming cost V 5 bases and J 2 bases, with 10 bases left between them. Germline V gene sequence: CDR1 MDHEN, CDR2 SYDVKM. The CDR3 has 13 residues. CDR3 bases: TGTGCCAGCAGTCCCGGGATAGCCTACGAGCAGTACTTC. This translates into CASSPGIAYEQYF.

CDR3 DNA sequence: TGCGCCAGCAGCCGGGCGGGGGAGGCAGTAAATACGCAGTATTTT. Its translation: CASSRAGEAVNTQYF. The J gene is TRBJ2-3, the V gene TRBV5-1, with 7 bases aligning to TRBD2. V was clipped by 4 bases and J by 7 bases; unmatched bases: 12. Germline V CDR1 and CDR2: SGHRS, YFSETQ. The CDR3 contains 15 residues.

V and J are TRBV27 and TRBJ1-1; D unclear. The V end lost 6 bases, the J end lost 1 base, and 3 bases lay between the germline ends. Per germline, CDR1 MNHEY and CDR2 SMNVEV (reference sequence). This CDR3 comprises 11 residues. The CDR3: CASSKNTEAFF. In DNA form, the CDR3 reads TGTGCCAGCAGCAAGAACACTGAAGCTTTCTTT.

The chain is built from TRBV2 and TRBJ2-7; D might be TRBD1 (5 bases). The CDR3 consists of 11 residues. Germline loops: CDR1 SNHLY, CDR2 FYNNEI. V lost 4 bases and J lost 4, with 5 bases in between. CDR3 loop: CASSGQYEQYF. For the CDR3, the DNA is TGTGCCAGCAGTGGACAGTACGAGCAGTACTTC.

This clone occurred a few times. The gene calls are TRBV6-1 and TRBJ2-1, with 11 bases fitting TRBD2. Germline values: CDR1 MNHNS, CDR2 SASEGT. The CDR3 is 18 amino acids. J was trimmed by 4 bases and V by 4 bases; bases with no gene match: 12. The CDR3 spells CASSAHRLAGTIYNEQFF. Here the CDR3 DNA reads TGTGCCAGCAGTGCTCACCGACTAGCGGGAACCATTTACAATGAGCAGTTCTTC.